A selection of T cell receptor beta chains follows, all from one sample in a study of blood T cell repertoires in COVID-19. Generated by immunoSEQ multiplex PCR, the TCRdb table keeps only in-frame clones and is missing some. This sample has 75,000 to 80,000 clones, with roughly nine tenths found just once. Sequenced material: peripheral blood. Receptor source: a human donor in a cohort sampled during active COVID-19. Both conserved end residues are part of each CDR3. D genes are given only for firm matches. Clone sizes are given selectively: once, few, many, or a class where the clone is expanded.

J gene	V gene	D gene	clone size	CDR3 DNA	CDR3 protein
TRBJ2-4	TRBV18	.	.	TGTGCCAGCTCACCACCCGTTTGGACAGCCCACAAAAACATTCAGTACTTC	CASSPPVWTAHKNIQYF
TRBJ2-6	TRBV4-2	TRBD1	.	TGTGCCAGCAGCCAAGCGGGACAGGGGGTCTCTGGGGCCAACGTCCTGACTTTC	CASSQAGQGVSGANVLTF
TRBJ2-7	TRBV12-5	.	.	TGTGCTAGTGGTGGAACGGTGACTTTGGTGGAGCAGTACTTC	CASGGTVTLVEQYF
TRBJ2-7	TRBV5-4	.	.	TGTGCCAGCAGCTCACACCCATCGGGGGTATCCTACGAGCAGTACTTC	CASSSHPSGVSYEQYF
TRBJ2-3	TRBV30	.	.	TGTGCCTGGAGTCTTACAGGGATCGTCTCAGATACGCAGTATTTT	CAWSLTGIVSDTQYF
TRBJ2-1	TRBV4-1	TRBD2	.	TGCGCCAGCAGCCCCGGGACTAGCGGAAATTACAATGAGCAGTTCTTC	CASSPGTSGNYNEQFF
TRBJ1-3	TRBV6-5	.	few	TGTGCCAGCAGGGCGGTCTCTGGAAACACCATATATTTT	CASRAVSGNTIYF
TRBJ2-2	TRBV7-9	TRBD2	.	TGTGCCAGCAAGAGACCGGGACTAGCGGAGAATACCGGGGAGCTGTTTTTT	CASKRPGLAENTGELFF
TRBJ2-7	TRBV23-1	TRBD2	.	TGCGCCAGCAGTCAATCGATCGCGCTAGCGGGGGGACAATCCTACGAGCAGTACTTC	CASSQSIALAGGQSYEQYF
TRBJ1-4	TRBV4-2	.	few	TGTGCCAGCAGCCCGAGGGGAGGGGATGAAAAACTGTTTTTT	CASSPRGGDEKLFF
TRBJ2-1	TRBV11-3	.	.	TGTGCCAGCAGCCGGTTTAGAGGGAGTACCGGTAATGAGCAGTTCTTC	CASSRFRGSTGNEQFF
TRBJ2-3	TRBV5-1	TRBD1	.	TGCGCCAGCAGCATGGGACAGCAAGGGAAGGGTACAGATACGCAGTATTTT	CASSMGQQGKGTDTQYF
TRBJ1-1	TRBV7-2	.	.	TGTGCCAGCAGCTTAGAGCCCATGGGGGGTGAAGCTTTCTTT	CASSLEPMGGEAFF
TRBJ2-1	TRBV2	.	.	TGTGCCAGCAGTGTTGAGGGCAATGAGCAGTTCTTC	CASSVEGNEQFF
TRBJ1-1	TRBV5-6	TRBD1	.	TGTGCCAGCAGCTTGGGTCCAACAACGCTTAACAGGGGGGAAGCTTTCTTT	CASSLGPTTLNRGEAFF
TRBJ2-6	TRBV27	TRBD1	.	TGTGCCAGCAGTTTATTAACAGGGGCCGGCTCTGGGGCCAACGTCCTGACTTTC	CASSLLTGAGSGANVLTF
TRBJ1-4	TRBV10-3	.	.	TGTGCCATCAGGGATCAGGGGAGAAATGAAAAACTGTTTTTT	CAIRDQGRNEKLFF
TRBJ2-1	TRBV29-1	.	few	TGCAGCGTTGAGGGAGGAAGGATCTGGAACAATGAGCAGTTCTTC	CSVEGGRIWNNEQFF
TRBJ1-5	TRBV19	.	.	TGTGCCACCCATAAAGAGGGAGTTTATCAGCCCCAGCATTTT	CATHKEGVYQPQHF
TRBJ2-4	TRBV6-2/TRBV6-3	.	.	TGTGCCAGCAGTTACGCACAGGGTAATACCAAAAACATTCAGTACTTC	CASSYAQGNTKNIQYF
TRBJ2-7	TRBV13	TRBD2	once	TGTGCCAGCAGCTTAGGACTAGCGGGGGGGCTCAACGAGCAGTACTTC	CASSLGLAGGLNEQYF
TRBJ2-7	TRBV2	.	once	TGTGCCAGCAGTGTACCTAGCGTGTCTCCCGAGCAGTACTTC	CASSVPSVSPEQYF
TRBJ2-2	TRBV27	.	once	TGTGCCAGCAGTTTACGGAGGGCCAACACCGGGGAGCTGTTTTTT	CASSLRRANTGELFF
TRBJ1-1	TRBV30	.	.	TGTGCCTGGAGTGTAACTTCAAAGGGGCCGAACACTGAAGCTTTCTTT	CAWSVTSKGPNTEAFF
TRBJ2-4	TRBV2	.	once	TGTGCCAGCAACTTCGCGGGGCTAGCCAAAAACATTCAGTACTTC	CASNFAGLAKNIQYF
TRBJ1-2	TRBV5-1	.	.	TGCGCCAGCAGCTCCGGGACTCCCGCAAACTATGGCTACACCTTC	CASSSGTPANYGYTF
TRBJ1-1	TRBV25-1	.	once	TGTGCCAGCAGTGAATGGGGGGACGTCGGCACTGAAGCTTTCTTT	CASSEWGDVGTEAFF
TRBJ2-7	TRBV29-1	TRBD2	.	TGCAGCGTAGGGACTAGCGGGAGCTACGAGCAGTACTTC	CSVGTSGSYEQYF
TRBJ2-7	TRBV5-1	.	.	TGCGCCAGCAGCTTGGGGGGAGGCGAGCAGTACTTC	CASSLGGGEQYF
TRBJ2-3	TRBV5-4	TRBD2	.	TGTGCCAGCAGCGTGTCGCGGCGGGGGGGCACAGATACGCAGTATTTT	CASSVSRRGGTDTQYF
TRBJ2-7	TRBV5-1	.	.	TGCGCCAGCAGCTTGGAGGGGCAGGGCTACGAGCAGTACTTC	CASSLEGQGYEQYF
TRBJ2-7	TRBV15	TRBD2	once	TGTGCCACCAGCACGGGAGGCTCCTACGAGCAGTACTTC	CATSTGGSYEQYF
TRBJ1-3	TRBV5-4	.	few	TGTGCCAGCAGCTTGGGAACCAGGGGCCAGGGAAACACCATATATTTT	CASSLGTRGQGNTIYF
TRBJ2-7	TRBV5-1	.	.	TGCGCCAGCAGCTTGTCCAGCTACGAGCAGTACTTC	CASSLSSYEQYF
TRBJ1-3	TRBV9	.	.	TGTGCCAGCAGCTTTTTAGACACCTTCTCTGGAAACACCATATATTTT	CASSFLDTFSGNTIYF
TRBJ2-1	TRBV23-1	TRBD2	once	TGCGCCAGCAGTCAATGTTTTCGTTGCGCGGGAGGCCACAATGAGCAGTTCTTC	CASSQCFRCAGGHNEQFF
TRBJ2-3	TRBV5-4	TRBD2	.	TGTGCCAGCAGCCGCGGACTAGCGGGGGGGCGATCTAGCACAGATACGCAGTATTTT	CASSRGLAGGRSSTDTQYF
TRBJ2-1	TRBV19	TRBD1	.	TGTGCCAGTAGTATAGCTCGGACAGGGGGCGTCCGCCCTGTCTCCTACAATGAGCAGTTCTTC	CASSIARTGGVRPVSYNEQFF
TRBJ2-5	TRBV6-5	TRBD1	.	TGTGCCAGCACGACAGGGCAACAAGAGACCCAGTACTTC	CASTTGQQETQYF
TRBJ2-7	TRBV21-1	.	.	TGTGCCAGTAGTACGGCTAGCGGGAGCTCCTACGAGCAGTACTTC	CASSTASGSSYEQYF
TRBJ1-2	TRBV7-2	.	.	TGTGCCAGCAGCCCAGTCAGGGGAACTAACTATGGCTACACCTTC	CASSPVRGTNYGYTF
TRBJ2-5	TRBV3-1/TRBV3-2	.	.	TGTGCCAGCAGCCAAGGGCGGGGACTGATGCTCCAAGAGACCCAGTACTTC	CASSQGRGLMLQETQYF
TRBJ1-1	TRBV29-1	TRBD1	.	TGCAGCATCACAGGGGCGAACACTGAAGCTTTCTTT	CSITGANTEAFF
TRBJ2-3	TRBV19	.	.	TGTGCCAGTAGACTAATTGGTGGCACAGATACGCAGTATTTT	CASRLIGGTDTQYF
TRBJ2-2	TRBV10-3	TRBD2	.	TGTGCCATCAGTGAGACCTACGGCGGGAGGCAGGCCGGGGAGCTGTTTTTT	CAISETYGGRQAGELFF
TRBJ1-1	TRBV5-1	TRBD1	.	TGCGCCAGCAGCACAAAACCTCCGGGACAGGGGAACACTGAAGCTTTCTTT	CASSTKPPGQGNTEAFF
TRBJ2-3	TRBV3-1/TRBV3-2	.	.	TGTGCCAGCGGTATCTATGGGAGTAGCACAGATACGCAGTATTTT	CASGIYGSSTDTQYF
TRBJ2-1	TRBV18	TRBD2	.	TGTGCCAGCTCACCACTAGCGGGATACGACAATGAGCAGTTCTTC	CASSPLAGYDNEQFF
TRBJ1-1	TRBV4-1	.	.	TGCGCCAGCAGCCACGCGGACAGATTGAACACTGAAGCTTTCTTT	CASSHADRLNTEAFF
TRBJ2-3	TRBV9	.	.	TGTGCCAGCAGCGTAGTGGCGGGGACAGATACGCAGTATTTT	CASSVVAGTDTQYF